The 19 T cell receptor beta chains in this list originate from one sample, sequenced in a study of CD4 T cells in relation to SARS-CoV-2 and coronaviruses (dated by TCRdb to the early 2020s). CD4+ T cells from unexposed donors were collected before the COVID-19 pandemic (2011-2018). The EasySep CD4+ T cell isolation kit was used to isolate CD4+ T cells once the cultures had run for nine to eleven days. Which antigens these TCRs recognize remains unknown. The library was made by the immunoSEQ multiplex PCR assay. TCRdb stores this immuneACCESS table with in-frame sequences only. Part of the clones is absent; in the studies checked, under half of the shortfall reflects unresolved V genes, and no reason is known for the rest. The sample profile shows around 18,000 clones; 77% of them were found once. The biggest ten clones account for about a quarter of the sample. Source material: CD4+ T cells from PBMCs, cultured in vitro. These receptors all stem from a human donor in good health.

The rearrangement joins TRBV7-5 to TRBJ2-7; no DNA check was done on the table's D call, TRBD1. TRBV7-5 is recorded as a pseudogene. CDR3 size: 14 residues. The CDR3 sequence is CARSQDRTVYEQYF. In DNA, the CDR3 is TGTGCCAGAAGCCAGGACAGGACAGTCTACGAGCAGTACTTC.

The sample holds a few counts of this clone. This chain connects TRBV2 to TRBJ2-7; D remains ambiguous. Germline CDR1 is SNHLY and CDR2 is FYNNEI. This CDR3 region has 12 residues. Trimming stripped 8 bases from V and 2 bases from J, with 10 bases between. CDR3 loop: CASRRVAYEQYF. The CDR3 DNA follows: TGTGCCAGCCGGCGCGTTGCCTACGAGCAGTACTTC.

The CDR3 loop is CASSRQRETQYF. Here the CDR3 DNA reads TGTGCCAGCAGCCGGCAGAGAGAGACCCAGTACTTC. J is TRBJ2-5 and V is TRBV3-1 (or the pseudogene TRBV3-2); D remains unclear. The germline V gene has CDR1 LGHDT and CDR2 YNNKEL (reference sequence). CDR3 length: 12 amino acids. V shed 4 bases and J shed 4 bases, with 7 bases lying between them.

This chain joins TRBV3-1 (or the pseudogene TRBV3-2) and TRBJ2-6; D remains ambiguous. Germline CDR1 and CDR2: LGHDT and YNNKEL (reference sequence). The CDR3 covers 16 residues. Trimming left V 0 bases short and J 0 bases short, with 6 bases between. The CDR3 loop reads CASSQESYSGANVLTF. The CDR3, as DNA: TGTGCCAGCAGCCAAGAGTCCTACTCTGGGGCCAACGTCCTGACTTTC.

J is TRBJ2-1 and V is TRBV18; D may be TRBD2 (5 bases). Germline CDR1 KGHSH, CDR2 LQKENI. Between the trimmed V and J ends, which lost 3 bases and 0 bases, there was a span of 15 bases. This CDR3 is built from 17 residues. The DNA for the CDR3 is TGTGCCAGCTCACCGTTACGTCCCCGGGACTCCTACAATGAGCAGTTCTTC. Translation gives CASSPLRPRDSYNEQFF.

CDR3 coding DNA: TGTGCCAGCAGCCAAACAGGGGGCGTCGAGCAGTACTTC. This sequence encodes CASSQTGGVEQYF. V gene TRBV3-1 (or the pseudogene TRBV3-2) combines with J gene TRBJ2-7; 9 bases map to TRBD1. Germline assignment: CDR1 LGHDT and CDR2 YNNKEL (reference sequence). V lost 2 bases, J lost 6 bases, and 2 bases stayed unmatched. CDR3 length: 13 amino acids.

This chain links TRBV19 with TRBJ2-7; 10 bases map to TRBD1. Germline-derived CDR1 and CDR2 are LNHDA and SQIVND (reference sequence). This CDR3 spans 16 amino acids. Unmatched junction bases numbered 8, after V lost 4 bases and J lost 2 bases. CDR3 coding DNA: TGTGCCAGTAGTAGCTTCCGGGACAGGGGCACCTACGAGCAGTACTTC. Translating gives CASSSFRDRGTYEQYF.

This rearrangement joins TRBV9 to TRBJ2-2; 7 bases are shared with TRBD1. Looked up from germline, CDR1 is SGDLS and CDR2 is YYNGEE. The CDR3 runs 12 residues. Germline trimming cut 4 bases from V and 8 bases from J; bases unmatched to any gene: 2. CDR3 sequence (DNA): TGTGCCAGCAGCTGGGGACAGGGGGAGCTGTTTTTT. This translates into CASSWGQGELFF.

This sequence joins TRBV5-8 and TRBJ2-3; 7 nucleotides align to TRBD1. Per the germline V gene, CDR1 is SGHTS and CDR2 is YDEGEE. V dropped 4 bases and J dropped 4; count of bases not matched to a gene: 9. CDR3 size: 15 residues. Written as DNA, the CDR3 is TGTGCCAGCAGCCTTAGACAGGGCGGCGCAGATACGCAGTATTTT. Translation gives CASSLRQGGADTQYF.

This chain uses TRBV7-2 with TRBJ2-5; 8 positions agree with TRBD2. Per the germline V gene, CDR1 is SGHTA and CDR2 is FQGNSA. V was pared by 5 bases and J by 4 bases, with 9 bases of the junction left unmatched. The CDR3 has 15 amino acids. Here the CDR3 DNA reads TGTGCCAGCAGCCCTACGCGGGGGGCGCTAGAGACCCAGTACTTC. Translating it yields CASSPTRGALETQYF.

Comment on this clone: Relative to the germline gene, one junction end is altered; a read error may explain this. The chain uses TRBV7-2 and TRBJ1-1; a possible D gene is TRBD1 (6 bases). CDR3 length equals 14 residues. Germline CDR1 is SGHTA and CDR2 is FQGNSA. CDR3 sequence reads: CASSSVQGRAEAFF. The DNA for the CDR3 is TGTGCCAGCAGCTCAGTGCAGGGGCGAGCTGAAGCTTTTTTT.

This clone was detected a few times. The J gene is TRBJ1-1, the V gene TRBV19; D not resolved. This CDR3 is built from 13 residues. The V end was cut by 6 bases, the J end by 0 bases, with 8 bases between. Germline V gene sequence: CDR1 LNHDA, CDR2 SQIVND (reference sequence). CDR3 in amino acids: CASRKQVNTEAFF. As DNA, the CDR3 is TGTGCCAGTAGGAAACAAGTGAACACTGAAGCTTTCTTT.

In this sample, this clone turned up a few times. The chain is built from TRBV7-8 and TRBJ1-2, with D unclear. Trimming removed 1 base at V and 8 bases at J, with 11 bases between. The CDR3 has 13 residues. Looked up from germline, CDR1 is SGHVS and CDR2 is FQNEAQ. The CDR3 loop is CASSLGGSGGYTF. The DNA for the CDR3 is TGTGCCAGCAGCTTAGGTGGATCTGGGGGCTACACCTTC. The full variable domain, completed using reference TRBV7-8 and TRBJ1-2, is GAGVSQSPRYKVAKRGQDVALRCDPISGHVSLFWYQQALGQGPEFLTYFQNEAQLDKSGLPSDRFFAERPEGSVSTLKIQRTQQEDSAVYLCASSLGGSGGYTFGSGTRLTVV.

J is TRBJ2-5 and V is TRBV4-2, with TRBD2 identical over 8 bases. CDR1 LGHNA and CDR2 YNFKEQ come from the germline V gene. The trim removed 0 bases at V and 2 bases at J, leaving 8 bases unmatched. The CDR3 spans 17 residues. In DNA, the CDR3 is TGTGCCAGCAGCCAAGAGGCGTCTAGCGGGTTTCAAGAGACCCAGTACTTC. It specifies CASSQEASSGFQETQYF.

The rearrangement links TRBV7-9 to TRBJ1-2; possibly TRBD1 for D (5 bases). The CDR3 spans 14 residues. Per the germline V gene, CDR1 is SEHNR and CDR2 is FQNEAQ (reference sequence). Trimming stripped 0 bases from V and 4 bases from J, with 9 bases between. Here the CDR3 reads CASSLAGEGYGYTF. The CDR3 nucleotides are TGTGCCAGCAGCTTAGCAGGGGAGGGCTATGGCTACACCTTC.

The chain has TRBV12-3 or TRBV12-4 and TRBJ2-5; TRBD1 matches at 7 bases. CDR3 length: 13 amino acids. V was clipped by 5 bases and J by 3 bases; unmatched bases: 3. In nucleotides, the CDR3 is TGTGCCAGCAGTCATGGGACAGAAGAGACCCAGTACTTC. It is translated as CASSHGTEETQYF.

This clone was picked up a small number of times. This chain uses TRBV25-1 with TRBJ2-7; no clear D. This CDR3 spans 14 amino acids. The germline V gene has CDR1 MGHDK and CDR2 SYGVNS. V was shortened by 4 bases and J by 5 bases, with 15 bases between the two germline ends. The CDR3 protein is CASSGSRGTHEQYF. The CDR3 DNA reads TGTGCCAGCAGTGGTTCTCGAGGTACCCACGAGCAGTACTTC.

This sequence joins TRBV10-3 and TRBJ2-3, with TRBD2 matching 7 bases. In germline, CDR1 is ENHRY, CDR2 SYGVKD. Trimming cost V 5 bases and J 0 bases; bases outside gene matches: 5. The CDR3 is 15 amino acids. CDR3 in amino acids: CAISTLAASTDTQYF. The CDR3 region has the DNA TGTGCCATCAGTACGCTAGCGGCTAGCACAGATACGCAGTATTTT.

This chain joins TRBV21-1 and TRBJ2-5. TRBV21-1 is a recognized pseudogene. This CDR3 spans 16 amino acids. The CDR3 spells CASRTRSPPSQETQYF. DNA of the CDR3: TGTGCCAGCAGAACTCGCAGTCCACCCTCACAAGAGACCCAGTACTTC.